These T cell receptor beta chains were read from a single sample in a study of blood T cell repertoires in COVID-19. TCRdb's copy holds only in-frame clones and misses some; the assay was immunoSEQ multiplex PCR. The sample contains under 400,000 clones, about 89% of which appear only once. The sequenced material came from PBMCs or T cells enriched from blood (not recorded which). All receptors come from a middle-aged man in a cohort exposed to, infected with or recovered from COVID-19 (not recorded which). Each CDR3 is given with its conserved first and last residue. Each record gives: D gene, J gene, V gene, CDR3 protein, CDR3 DNA. A D gene is named only where the DNA matches it firmly.

d_gene: TRBD1
j_gene: TRBJ1-4
v_gene: TRBV29-1
CDR3aa: CSVEDPDRAEKLFF
CDR3nt: TGCAGCGTTGAAGATCCGGACAGGGCTGAAAAACTGTTTTTT

d_gene: TRBD2
j_gene: TRBJ2-1
v_gene: TRBV5-1
CDR3aa: CASGTSAYNEQFF
CDR3nt: TGCGCCAGCGGGACTAGCGCATACAATGAGCAGTTCTTC

d_gene: NA
j_gene: TRBJ2-7
v_gene: TRBV5-1
CDR3aa: CASRRDSASGEQYF
CDR3nt: TGCGCCAGCAGACGGGACTCGGCCTCGGGGGAGCAGTACTTC

d_gene: TRBD2
j_gene: TRBJ2-4
v_gene: TRBV3-1/TRBV3-2
CDR3aa: CASSPGTRHIQYF
CDR3nt: TGTGCCAGCAGCCCGGGGACTAGGCACATTCAGTACTTC

d_gene: TRBD1
j_gene: TRBJ2-2
v_gene: TRBV7-2
CDR3aa: CASNHRGTGGTGELFF
CDR3nt: TGTGCCAGCAACCACAGGGGGACAGGGGGCACCGGGGAGCTGTTTTTT

d_gene: TRBD2
j_gene: TRBJ2-6
v_gene: TRBV3-1/TRBV3-2
CDR3aa: CASSQGLAGSSGANVLTF
CDR3nt: TGTGCCAGCAGCCAAGGACTAGCGGGGTCCTCTGGGGCCAACGTCCTGACTTTC

d_gene: NA
j_gene: TRBJ2-1
v_gene: TRBV4-1
CDR3aa: CASSPLATRSYNEQFF
CDR3nt: TGCGCCAGCAGCCCTTTAGCAACTCGCTCCTACAATGAGCAGTTCTTC

d_gene: NA
j_gene: TRBJ2-3
v_gene: TRBV19
CDR3aa: CASSTTRNTDTQYF
CDR3nt: TGTGCCAGTAGTACGACTCGAAACACAGATACGCAGTATTTT

d_gene: TRBD2
j_gene: TRBJ2-5
v_gene: TRBV18
CDR3aa: CASSRGLAGTETQYF
CDR3nt: TGTGCCAGCTCACGGGGACTAGCGGGAACAGAGACCCAGTACTTC

d_gene: NA
j_gene: TRBJ1-2
v_gene: TRBV30
CDR3aa: CATGYGYTF
CDR3nt: TGTGCCACAGGGTATGGCTACACCTTC